Listed here are 28 T cell receptor beta chains from one sample, sequenced in a study of T cell changes during pregnancy in multiple sclerosis. Some clones are missing from TCRdb's copy, which holds only in-frame ones; the method was immunoSEQ multiplex PCR. The table shows 50,000 to 75,000 clones, with nearly 95% occurring only once. The material sequenced was CD8+ T cells from peripheral blood mononuclear cells, taken in the third trimester of pregnancy. The receptors derive from a female donor with multiple sclerosis, enrolled in a pregnancy study.

The chain carries TRBV7-2 and TRBJ1-4, with D perhaps TRBD1 (5 bases). The V end was cut by 4 bases, the J end by 0 bases, with 15 bases between. The CDR3 runs to 17 residues. Germline CDR1 reads SGHTA; CDR2 reads FQGNSA. The CDR3 loop reads CASSSRRAGATNEKLFF. CDR3 in DNA: TGTGCCAGCAGCTCAAGACGGGCGGGGGCAACTAATGAAAAACTGTTTTTT.

This chain joins TRBV7-9 and TRBJ2-5; TRBD1 matches at 8 bases. V trimming: 5 bases; J trimming: 5 bases; junction bases outside the gene matches: 4. This CDR3 has 13 residues. CDR1 and CDR2 from the germline V gene are SEHNR and FQNEAQ (reference sequence). The CDR3, as DNA: TGTGCCAGCAGCCCTCGGGACAGGGAGACCCAGTACTTC. Translated: CASSPRDRETQYF.

This clone has just one count. This chain uses TRBV5-6 with TRBJ1-4, with D unresolved. V dropped 1 base and J dropped 5 bases, with 9 bases sitting between them. This CDR3 has 14 residues. The germline gives CDR1 SGHDT, CDR2 YYEEEE. The CDR3 sequence: CASSLWARNEKLFF. CDR3 DNA: TGTGCCAGCAGCTTGTGGGCCCGAAATGAAAAACTGTTTTTT.

CDR3 in DNA: TGTGCCACGATGGAAAGGGGGGAGCAGTTCTTC. The encoded protein is CATMERGEQFF. The chain uses TRBV10-3 and TRBJ2-1; maybe TRBD1 (6 bases). The CDR3 sequence is 11 residues long. Trimming removed 10 bases at V and 10 bases at J, with 14 bases between. Germline V CDR1 and CDR2: ENHRY, SYGVKD.

The gene calls are TRBV6-4 and TRBJ1-1, with TRBD1 matching 9 bases. The CDR3 contains 17 residues. The junction had 15 bases not matched to a gene; V was cut back by 5 bases and J by 5 bases. From germline, CDR1 is MRHNA and CDR2 SNTAGT. The DNA for the CDR3 is TGTGCCAGCAGTTCCTCGGGACAGGGAAAAACGAAGACTGAAGCTTTCTTT. As protein: CASSSSGQGKTKTEAFF.

The chain carries TRBV7-9 and TRBJ2-5, with TRBD2 as a possible D gene (6 bases). V was clipped by 7 bases and J by 3 bases, with 12 bases between them. The germline V gene has CDR1 SEHNR and CDR2 FQNEAQ (reference sequence). The CDR3 contains 13 residues. The CDR3, as DNA: TGTGCCAGCATGGCGAGACTAGAAGAGACCCAGTACTTC. Protein: CASMARLEETQYF.

The chain combines TRBV27 with TRBJ2-7, with D perhaps TRBD2 (6 bases). The germline gives CDR1 MNHEY, CDR2 SMNVEV (reference sequence). V was clipped by 6 bases and J by 4 bases, with 13 bases between them. The CDR3 consists of 13 residues. The DNA for the CDR3 is TGTGCCAGCAGCCGTCGGGGGACGTACGAGCAGTACTTC. Its protein is CASSRRGTYEQYF.

This chain's CDR3 is CASSISGYGNQPQHF. In DNA, the CDR3 is TGTGCCAGTAGTATCTCCGGGTACGGCAATCAGCCCCAGCATTTT. The J gene is TRBJ1-5, the V gene TRBV19; no clear D. Trimming left V 3 bases short and J 2 bases short, with 11 bases between. Germline CDR1 and CDR2: LNHDA and SQIVND (reference sequence). This CDR3 spans 15 amino acids.

The chain has TRBV6-1 and TRBJ1-1; D unclear. V gave up 0 bases and J gave up 1 base, with 9 bases separating them. There are 15 residues in the CDR3. Germline-derived CDR1 and CDR2 are MNHNS and SASEGT. The CDR3 region is CASSEAEVGNTEAFF. The CDR3 nucleotides read TGTGCCAGCAGTGAAGCGGAGGTGGGGAACACTGAAGCTTTCTTT.

V usage is TRBV19 and J usage is TRBJ1-2, with D perhaps matching TRBD1 (5 bases). Germline V gives CDR1 LNHDA, CDR2 SQIVND (reference sequence). The ends were cut back, 7 bases at V and 0 bases at J, with 9 bases in the middle. This CDR3 is built from 13 residues. In DNA, the CDR3 is TGTGCCAGTACCCTGGGGCCTAACTATGGCTACACCTTC. This codes for CASTLGPNYGYTF.

The chain joins TRBV7-9 to TRBJ1-3; 11 bases line up with TRBD1. The junction had 15 bases not matched to a gene; V was cut back by 1 base and J by 7 bases. CDR1 SEHNR and CDR2 FQNEAQ come from the germline V gene (reference sequence). This CDR3 region has 19 residues. The CDR3 here is CASSLEGTGGSRPWNTIYF. DNA for the CDR3: TGTGCCAGCAGCTTAGAGGGGACAGGGGGATCTCGGCCATGGAACACCATATATTTT.

This clone was recorded only once. This rearrangement joins TRBV9 to TRBJ2-1; the D gene is possibly TRBD2 (6 bases). CDR1 and CDR2 (germline): SGDLS, YYNGEE. CDR3 length: 16 residues. V lost 0 bases and J 2 bases, leaving 12 bases between the germline ends. CDR3: CASSVALLAPYNEQFF. The CDR3 DNA is TGTGCCAGCAGCGTAGCTCTACTAGCACCCTACAATGAGCAGTTCTTC.

The chain recombines TRBV7-2 with TRBJ2-1; TRBD2 matches at 10 bases. Germline CDR1 SGHTA, CDR2 FQGNSA. The V segment lost 5 bases and the J segment 4 bases; nucleotides outside the gene matches: 5. The CDR3 loop spans 15 amino acids. The CDR3 DNA follows: TGTGCCAGCAGCGTTATAGCGGGGGGTTACAATGAGCAGTTCTTC. Translating gives CASSVIAGGYNEQFF. Supplemented by reference TRBV7-2 and TRBJ2-1, the full variable domain reads GAGVSQSPSNKVTEKGKDVELRCDPISGHTALYWYRQSLGQGLEFLIYFQGNSAPDKSGLPSDRFSAERTGGSVSTLTIQRTQQEDSAVYLCASSVIAGGYNEQFFGPGTRLTVL.

This chain joins TRBV13 and TRBJ1-2, with D possibly matching TRBD1 (5 bases). CDR1 and CDR2 from the germline V gene are PRHDT and FYEKMQ (reference sequence). Trimming removed 5 bases from V and 6 bases from J, with 16 bases in between. The CDR3 has 14 amino acids. The chain's CDR3 is CASSGRTLDNGYTF. CDR3 bases: TGTGCCAGCAGCGGACGGACATTGGACAATGGCTACACCTTC. The full variable domain, with the rest looked up from reference TRBV13 and TRBJ1-2, is AAGVIQSPRHLIKEKRETATLKCYPIPRHDTVYWYQQGPGQDPQFLISFYEKMQSDKGSIPDRFSAQQFSDYHSELNMSSLELGDSALYFCASSGRTLDNGYTFGSGTRLTVV.

The chain uses TRBV4-2 and TRBJ2-1; 9 positions agree with TRBD2. There are 15 residues in the CDR3. V lost 0 bases to trimming and J lost 6 bases; unmatched junction nucleotides: 3. Germline CDR1 and CDR2: LGHNA and YNFKEQ. The CDR3 here is CASSQEWRGGNEQFF. The CDR3 region has the DNA TGTGCCAGCAGCCAAGAATGGCGGGGGGGCAATGAGCAGTTCTTC.

The chain combines TRBV28 with TRBJ1-1; a possible D gene is TRBD1 (6 bases). Germline values: CDR1 MDHEN, CDR2 SYDVKM. The length of the CDR3 is 17 residues. Trimming removed 2 bases at V and 1 base at J, with 17 bases between. The CDR3 is CASSLRGRGAENTEAFF. The CDR3 DNA follows: TGTGCCAGCAGTTTAAGGGGGAGGGGGGCCGAGAACACTGAAGCTTTCTTT. Supplemented by reference TRBV28 and TRBJ1-1, the full variable domain reads DVKVTQSSRYLVKRTGEKVFLECVQDMDHENMFWYRQDPGLGLRLIYFSYDVKMKEKGDIPEGYSVSREKKERFSLILESASTNQTSMYLCASSLRGRGAENTEAFFGQGTRLTVV.

The CDR3 nucleotides read TGCGCCAGCAGCCAAGAACGGGGGACTAGCACAGATACGCAGTATTTT. Protein: CASSQERGTSTDTQYF. The gene calls are TRBV4-1 and TRBJ2-3; perhaps TRBD2 as D (6 bases). The CDR3 runs to 16 residues. Germline loops: CDR1 MGHRA, CDR2 YSYEKL. The V end was cut by 0 bases, the J end by 0 bases, with 10 bases between.

This chain links TRBV4-1 with TRBJ2-6, with a weak D call TRBD2 (5 bases). Looked up from germline, CDR1 is MGHRA and CDR2 is YSYEKL. The CDR3 loop spans 19 amino acids. V lost 4 bases and J 0 bases, leaving 19 bases between the germline ends. The CDR3 loop reads CASSPLGLLSPSGANVLTF. CDR3 bases: TGCGCCAGCAGCCCGCTCGGACTGCTGAGCCCCTCTGGGGCCAACGTCCTGACTTTC.

The chain has TRBV4-1 and TRBJ2-3, with 9 bases aligning to TRBD1. The V gene end was trimmed by 3 bases and the J gene end by 3 bases; junction bases not matched to a gene: 10. The CDR3 covers 17 residues. The germline gives CDR1 MGHRA, CDR2 YSYEKL. CDR3 sequence reads: CASSQSPGGTGTDTQYF. DNA of the CDR3: TGCGCCAGCAGCCAGTCCCCAGGCGGGACAGGGACAGATACGCAGTATTTT.

This clone was observed a few times. V and J are TRBV18 and TRBJ1-1; D ambiguous. The CDR3 has 13 amino acids. Trimming pared 0 bases from V and 3 bases from J, leaving 5 bases between. From germline, CDR1 is KGHSH and CDR2 LQKENI. The CDR3 loop reads CASSPPSDTEAFF. The CDR3, as DNA: TGTGCCAGCTCACCACCGTCAGACACTGAAGCTTTCTTT.

This clone was counted a few times. The chain uses TRBV10-1 and TRBJ1-2; 8 nucleotides match TRBD1. CDR3 size: 15 residues. The germline gives CDR1 WNHNN, CDR2 SYGVQD (reference sequence). The V segment lost 4 bases and the J segment 6 bases; nucleotides outside the gene matches: 10. DNA for the CDR3: TGCGCCAGCAGTGGGGGGGTGGACAGGGTAAATGGCTACACCTTC. Its translation: CASSGGVDRVNGYTF.

The gene calls are TRBV9 and TRBJ2-3; 10 bases are a match to TRBD1. Germline V lookup: CDR1 SGDLS, CDR2 YYNGEE. The J segment lost 3 bases and the V segment lost 2 bases, leaving 0 bases of the junction unmatched. The length of the CDR3 is 14 residues. Written as DNA, the CDR3 is TGTGCCAGCAGCGTGGACAGGGGGACAGATACGCAGTATTTT. It codes for CASSVDRGTDTQYF.

This clone was recorded once. V is TRBV25-1 and J is TRBJ1-4; 10 bases map to TRBD1. CDR1 is MGHDK, CDR2 SYGVNS, per germline. The CDR3 sequence is 13 residues long. The ends lost 9 bases at V and 8 bases at J; junction bases unmatched: 6. CDR3 loop: CASNPGQGEKLFF. The CDR3 DNA is TGTGCCAGTAACCCGGGACAGGGGGAAAAACTGTTTTTT.

The CDR3 reads CAWSIHRVPWGYTF. As DNA, the CDR3 is TGTGCCTGGAGTATACACAGGGTCCCTTGGGGCTACACCTTC. J is TRBJ1-2 and V is TRBV30; perhaps TRBD1 as D (6 bases). V was cut by 2 bases and J by 8 bases, with 18 bases left in between. The germline V gene has CDR1 GTSNPN and CDR2 SVGIG (reference sequence). This CDR3 comprises 14 residues.

The rearrangement uses TRBV5-1 and TRBJ2-7; D ambiguous. Per the germline V gene, CDR1 is SGHRS and CDR2 is YFSETQ. V was clipped by 0 bases and J by 5 bases, with 6 bases between them. The CDR3 contains 12 residues. In nucleotides, the CDR3 is TGCGCCAGCAGCTTGGCCGGTAACGAGCAGTACTTC. This translates into CASSLAGNEQYF.

This clone was counted between two and nine times. The chain employs TRBV21-1 and TRBJ1-5. TRBV21-1 is described as a pseudogene. The CDR3 runs to 11 residues. The CDR3 protein is CASSNRQPQHF. The CDR3 region has the DNA TGTGCCAGCAGCAACCGTCAGCCCCAGCATTTT.

This chain joins TRBV27 and TRBJ2-7, with D perhaps matching TRBD2 (5 bases). This CDR3 comprises 14 residues. In germline, CDR1 is MNHEY, CDR2 SMNVEV (reference sequence). The V and J ends lost 1 base and 3 bases respectively, with 10 bases between them. CDR3 sequence: CASSLFGVGYEQYF. CDR3 in DNA: TGTGCCAGCAGTTTATTCGGGGTGGGCTACGAGCAGTACTTC.

The chain is built from TRBV5-6 and TRBJ2-1; TRBD1 aligns across 9 bases. V was pared by 4 bases and J by 4 bases, with 6 bases of the junction left unmatched. This CDR3 comprises 15 residues. The V gene's germline CDR1 is SGHDT and CDR2 YYEEEE. The CDR3 region is CASSTGTGIYNEQFF. CDR3 nucleotides: TGTGCCAGCAGCACCGGGACAGGGATTTACAATGAGCAGTTCTTC.